The clone carrying this T cell receptor (beta chain) was seen more than once but under ten times. Its antigen is not identified. The data were obtained in a study of regulatory T cells in long-lasting Graves disease. Overall study findings and caveats: New patients shared fewer public clonotypes (approximately 1,000) than persistent patients did (fewer than 3,000).

Library construction for TCR beta used iRepertoire HTBI primers and Arm-PCR of CDR3 regions. TCRdb reprocessed the multiplex PCR reads via MiXCR and lists one record per CDR3 protein. This sample has 350,000 to 550,000 distinct CDR3 sequences; just under 15% occur once, and the top ten carry over 15%. Regarding time point: newly diagnosed GD, antithyroid drugs for less than 3 months. The TCR library was made from RNA extracted from PBMCs. In addition, the sample was reused for a study of T cells in Graves' hyperthyroidism and ophthalmopathy. That paper notes: Newly diagnosed hyperthyroidism patients aged 18 to 65 years had disease lasting under 2 months. Diagnosing involved the use of clinical symptoms, serum thyroxine and TRAb, thyroid ultrasound and orbital computed tomography. Ophthalmopathy onset followed model prediction by a median around six months.

This material consisted of peripheral blood mononuclear cells (PBMCs), taken at new diagnosis, from a patient treated with antithyroid drugs. The sequence derives from a woman in her twenties or thirties with Graves disease.

CDR3 amino acids: CASSPSGGWLWQYF. In nucleotides, the CDR3 is TGTGCCAGCAGTCCCTCCGGCGGGTGGCTGTGGCAGTACTTC. This sequence joins TRBV6-1 and TRBJ2-7, with D perhaps matching TRBD2 (5 bases). The germline V gene has CDR1 MNHNS and CDR2 SASEGT. The CDR3 consists of 14 residues. V lost 5 bases and J 9 bases, leaving 20 bases between the germline ends.